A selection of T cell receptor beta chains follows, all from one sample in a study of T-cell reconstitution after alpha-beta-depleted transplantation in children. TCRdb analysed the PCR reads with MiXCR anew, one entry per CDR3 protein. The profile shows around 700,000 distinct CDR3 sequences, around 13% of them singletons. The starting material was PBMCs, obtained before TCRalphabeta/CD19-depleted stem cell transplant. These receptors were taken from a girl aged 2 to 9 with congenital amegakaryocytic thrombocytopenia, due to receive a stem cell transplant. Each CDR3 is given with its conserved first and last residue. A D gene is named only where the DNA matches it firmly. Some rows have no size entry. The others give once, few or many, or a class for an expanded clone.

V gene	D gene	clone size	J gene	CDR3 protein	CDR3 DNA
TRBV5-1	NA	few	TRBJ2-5	CASSLGPGAQETQYF	TGCGCCAGCAGCTTGGGTCCAGGGGCTCAAGAGACCCAGTACTTC
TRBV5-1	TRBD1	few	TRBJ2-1	CASSFTQGNEQFF	TGCGCCAGCAGCTTCACACAGGGGAATGAGCAGTTCTTC
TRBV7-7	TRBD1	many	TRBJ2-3	CASSLGETGTQYF	TGTGCCAGCAGCTTAGGGGAGACAGGGACGCAGTATTTT
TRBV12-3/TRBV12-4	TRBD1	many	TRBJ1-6	CASRPGQGDSPLHF	TGTGCCAGCAGGCCTGGACAGGGGGATTCACCCCTCCACTTT
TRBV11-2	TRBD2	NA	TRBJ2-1	CASSLDDLGLVDRGNEQFF	TGTGCCAGCAGCTTAGACGACTTGGGACTAGTCGATCGTGGCAATGAGCAGTTCTTC
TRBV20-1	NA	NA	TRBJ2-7	CSASGSGALEQYF	TGCAGTGCTAGTGGGTCGGGAGCGCTCGAGCAGTACTTC
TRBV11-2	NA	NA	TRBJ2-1	CAGSLSNYNEQFF	TGTGCCGGCAGCTTATCTAACTACAATGAGCAGTTCTTC
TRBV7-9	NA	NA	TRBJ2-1	CASSPLGLLPYNEQFF	TGTGCCAGCAGCCCACTGGGGCTACTACCCTACAATGAGCAGTTCTTC
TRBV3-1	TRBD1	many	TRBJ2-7	CASSLHRQGGSYEQYF	TGTGCCAGCAGCCTCCATCGACAGGGGGGCTCCTACGAGCAGTACTTC
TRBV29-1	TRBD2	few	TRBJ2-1	CSVDGTSSYNEQFF	TGCAGCGTTGATGGGACTAGCTCCTACAATGAGCAGTTCTTC
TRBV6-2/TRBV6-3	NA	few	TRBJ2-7	CASSYLWPRKTYEQYF	TGTGCCAGCAGTTACTTGTGGCCCCGGAAGACCTACGAGCAGTACTTC
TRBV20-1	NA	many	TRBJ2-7	CSARDLKVPWEQYF	TGCAGTGCTAGAGATCTGAAAGTTCCTTGGGAGCAGTACTTC
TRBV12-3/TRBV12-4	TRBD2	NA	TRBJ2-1	CASSSSSGRDNEQFF	TGTGCCAGCAGTTCATCGTCGGGGAGGGACAATGAGCAGTTCTTC
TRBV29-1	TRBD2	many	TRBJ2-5	CSVEGASGGGETQYF	TGCAGCGTTGAGGGAGCTAGCGGGGGGGGAGAGACCCAGTACTTC
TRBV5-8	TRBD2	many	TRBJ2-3	CAGGTRSTDTQYF	TGTGCCGGCGGGACTAGGAGCACAGATACGCAGTATTTT
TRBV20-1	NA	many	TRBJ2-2	CSATGWDTGELFF	TGCAGTGCTACGGGTTGGGACACCGGGGAGCTGTTTTTT
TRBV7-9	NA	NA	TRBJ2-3	CAIFWVPAEPTDTQYF	TGTGCCATCTTCTGGGTCCCGGCGGAACCCACAGATACGCAGTATTTT
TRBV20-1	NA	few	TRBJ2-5	CSARDLQTSETQYF	TGCAGTGCCCGGGACTTGCAAACCTCTGAGACCCAGTACTTC
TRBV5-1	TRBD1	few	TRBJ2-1	CASSGYRGQRRYNEQFF	TGCGCCAGCAGCGGGTACAGGGGCCAGCGGCGCTACAATGAGCAGTTCTTC
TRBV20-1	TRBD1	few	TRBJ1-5	CSATTGAINQPQHF	TGCAGTGCGACGACAGGGGCCATTAATCAGCCCCAGCATTTT
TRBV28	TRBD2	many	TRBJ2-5	CASSGLAGVKTQYF	TGTGCCAGCAGCGGACTAGCGGGTGTAAAGACCCAGTACTTC
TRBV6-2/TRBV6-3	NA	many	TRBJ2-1	CASSYFYEQFF	TGTGCCAGCAGTTATTTTTATGAGCAGTTCTTC
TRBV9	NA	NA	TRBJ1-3	CASSERLGGSGNTIYF	TGTGCCAGCAGCGAGAGACTGGGGGGCTCTGGAAACACCATATATTTT
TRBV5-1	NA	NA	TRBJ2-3	CASSLEDPRGTQYF	TGCGCCAGCAGCTTGGAGGATCCCCGGGGTACGCAGTATTTT
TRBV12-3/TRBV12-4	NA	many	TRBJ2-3	CASSGDPLLTDTQYF	TGTGCCAGCAGTGGGGACCCACTTCTCACAGATACGCAGTATTTT
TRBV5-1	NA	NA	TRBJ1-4	CASSLQVSGEKLFF	TGCGCCAGCAGCTTACAGGTGTCAGGGGAAAAACTGTTTTTT
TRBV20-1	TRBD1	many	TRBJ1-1	CSAYPGTVNTEAFF	TGCAGTGCTTATCCCGGGACAGTGAACACTGAAGCTTTCTTT
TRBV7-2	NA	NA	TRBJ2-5	CASSLGSDSKTQYF	TGTGCCAGCAGCTTGGGCTCGGACTCGAAGACCCAGTACTTC
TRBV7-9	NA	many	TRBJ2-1	CASSLKYSAVYNEQFF	TGTGCCAGCAGCTTAAAGTATTCGGCAGTTTACAATGAGCAGTTCTTC
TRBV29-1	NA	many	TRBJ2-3	CSMLEDRWGNTQYF	TGCAGCATGCTGGAAGACAGGTGGGGGAATACGCAGTATTTT
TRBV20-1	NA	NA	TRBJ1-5	CSARDPGGGNQPQHF	TGCAGTGCTAGAGATCCGGGCGGCGGCAATCAGCCCCAGCATTTT